The clone carrying this T cell receptor beta chain has just a few counts. This CDR3 is built from 13 residues. CDR1 LGHNT and CDR2 FRNRAP come from the germline V gene. The germline V and J ends were trimmed by 0 bases and 5 bases, with 7 bases remaining between them. The data stem from a study of T-cell reconstitution after alpha-beta-depleted transplantation in children. Unique molecular identifiers were incorporated during preparation of the TCRbeta library. MiXCR, run by TCRdb on the PCR reads, gives a single entry per CDR3 protein. The sample records around 600,000 distinct CDR3 sequences, under 30% being singletons.

The sample in question was PBMCs, mostly from graft donor cells, obtained 360 days after TCRalphabeta/CD19-depleted stem cell transplant. The rearrangement uses TRBV12-5 and TRBJ2-5; D not resolved. The TCR comes from a boy in the first two years of life who had a stem cell transplant for acute myeloid leukemia, so the T cells may come from the graft donor. The CDR3 DNA sequence: TGTGCTAGTGGTTTGGTACCCGGTGAGACCCAGTACTTC. The encoded protein is CASGLVPGETQYF.